The source of this T cell receptor beta chain is a study of T cell repertoires in ileal Crohn's disease (dated by TCRdb to between 2017 and 2020). For context, the study as a whole: Median disease duration was around eight years, and about 40% of patients were identified as active smokers at the time of surgery. Running in parallel with the study was a multicentre cohort set up to find predictors of early endoscopic recurrence following ileocolonic resection. MI samples consisted of biopsies taken from the proximal margin of the surgical specimen. A Rutgeerts score above i0 was used to define endoscopic postoperative recurrence. For commercial TCRB immunosequencing, 400 to 550 nanograms of biopsy DNA were submitted for each sample. Roughly half of the patients were given postoperative therapy, with more than 15 on anti-TNF agents and under 13 on thiopurines. A total of around 170 mucosal samples from around 57 patients were sequenced, collected from several sites on the surgical specimen as well as at postoperative endoscopy. A prospective multicentre cohort supplied the 50 or so Crohn's disease patients whose TCR repertoires were analysed. Every patient underwent surgery because of a complication, which was stricturing disease in 61% of cases and penetrating disease in around 39%.

This clone was counted only a few times. Its cognate antigen has yet to be identified. Base quality data are lacking; no much larger clone is found one base away. The CDR3, from cysteine to phenylalanine, totals 15 residues. Solely the CDR3 DNA is kept, with 45 bases framed from the first base. CDR1 SGHTA and CDR2 FQGTGA were looked up in the germline V gene. The trim is 3 bases for V and 2 bases for J, with a gap of 8 bases between the germline ends. The investigation overall reported the following: Endoscopic recurrence was found to be associated with higher high-frequency clone percentages at surgery, and recurrence was observed in all patients with clonality above 26.8% (18/57). Mucosal CD4 and CD8 T cells were sorted and sequenced only in a subgroup of patients, the size of which was not stated. Sorted CD8 T cells carried more high-frequency clones than CD4 T cells, suggesting mucosal expansions were mainly CD8. A significantly higher proportion of clonal expansions was observed in active smokers at surgery than in non-smokers (about 25% vs 20%, p=0.02).

The protocol used for the library was the immunoSEQ multiplex PCR assay. A two-step, amplification bias-controlled multiplex PCR was used by Adaptive Biotechnology to amplify CDR3 regions from genomic DNA. Primers for every V and J gene segment were used in the first PCR, and barcodes and Illumina adapters were added in the second PCR. An Illumina instrument was used to sequence the CDR3 libraries. Regarding the original processing steps: Analysis combined the vendor-provided pipelines with custom analysis of raw data in R/Bioconductor under R version 3.3.0. Clonality, ranging from 0 to 1, was calculated as the inverse of the normalised Shannon entropy of all productive clones. High-frequency clones were defined as the share of the repertoire taken up by the top 100 clones, keeping only clones that passed a 95% confidence test. The Simpson index measured repertoire diversity, and the Morisita-Horn index measured overlap between samples. TCRdb retrieved this table from immuneACCESS and kept in-frame rearrangements only. Not all clones are present; in checked studies, unresolved V genes account for under half, and no reason is known for the remainder. V and J calls and clone size are copied from that table; D and trimming were computed from the DNA. Within this sample are just under 7,500 clones, with approximately 79% of them counted one time only. The ten biggest clones cover 43% of the sample.

Reading the label with the study, this specimen's time point is: proximal margin of the surgical specimen (macroscopically non-inflamed). Adults with ileal or ileocolonic Crohn's disease for whom ileocolonic resection was indicated were considered eligible. Whole ileal mucosal biopsies were kept frozen at -80 degrees C prior to DNA extraction. Genomic DNA was extracted from frozen whole biopsies using a TRizol-based method and was quantified with a NanoDrop 2000 spectrophotometer. The sequenced sample consisted of ileal tissue. The V and J segments used are TRBV7-3 and TRBJ2-6; the D element could tentatively be TRBD1 or TRBD2, as 5 bases agree for each. The TCR comes from an adult with Crohn's disease. CDR3 region: CASSLLGAGANVLTF. The bases read TGTGCCAGCAGCTTGTTGGGGGCTGGGGCCAACGTCCTGACTTTC.